This TCR beta chain was recovered during a study of OX40 agonist ivuxolimab in advanced cancers. Study overall: Anti-PD-1, anti-PD-L1 or anti-CTLA-4 therapy given earlier was allowed, and approximately 40% had some.

Here immunoSEQ multiplex PCR was the method, and the copy in TCRdb shows in-frame clones only, minus some. The sample consists of 45,000 or so clones, 75% to 85% of them appearing once. Study conclusions and caveats: On average, CD8+ T cells showed a greater number of expanded clones than CD4+.

The cohort excluded patients with autoimmune disease history or systemic immunosuppression. Patients had blood sampled at baseline and again on cycle 4 day 1 and cycle 7 day 1. The CDR3 is 15 residues long. Germline V gene data show CDR1 as MNHEY and CDR2 as SMNVEV (reference sequence). V was pared by 4 bases and J by 2 bases, with 8 bases of the junction left unmatched. About this clone itself: Its antigen is unknown.

The chain is built from TRBV27 and TRBJ2-7; TRBD2 agrees at 7 bases. Here the sequenced sample was CD4+ or CD8+ T cells sorted from blood, taken in a trial of the OX40 agonist ivuxolimab. This sequence originates from an adult with an advanced solid tumor such as melanoma, head and neck, liver or kidney cancer. The CDR3 DNA reads TGTGCCAGCAGTTCCGAAGAGCGGGGAACCTACGAGCAGTACTTC. Translation: CASSSEERGTYEQYF.